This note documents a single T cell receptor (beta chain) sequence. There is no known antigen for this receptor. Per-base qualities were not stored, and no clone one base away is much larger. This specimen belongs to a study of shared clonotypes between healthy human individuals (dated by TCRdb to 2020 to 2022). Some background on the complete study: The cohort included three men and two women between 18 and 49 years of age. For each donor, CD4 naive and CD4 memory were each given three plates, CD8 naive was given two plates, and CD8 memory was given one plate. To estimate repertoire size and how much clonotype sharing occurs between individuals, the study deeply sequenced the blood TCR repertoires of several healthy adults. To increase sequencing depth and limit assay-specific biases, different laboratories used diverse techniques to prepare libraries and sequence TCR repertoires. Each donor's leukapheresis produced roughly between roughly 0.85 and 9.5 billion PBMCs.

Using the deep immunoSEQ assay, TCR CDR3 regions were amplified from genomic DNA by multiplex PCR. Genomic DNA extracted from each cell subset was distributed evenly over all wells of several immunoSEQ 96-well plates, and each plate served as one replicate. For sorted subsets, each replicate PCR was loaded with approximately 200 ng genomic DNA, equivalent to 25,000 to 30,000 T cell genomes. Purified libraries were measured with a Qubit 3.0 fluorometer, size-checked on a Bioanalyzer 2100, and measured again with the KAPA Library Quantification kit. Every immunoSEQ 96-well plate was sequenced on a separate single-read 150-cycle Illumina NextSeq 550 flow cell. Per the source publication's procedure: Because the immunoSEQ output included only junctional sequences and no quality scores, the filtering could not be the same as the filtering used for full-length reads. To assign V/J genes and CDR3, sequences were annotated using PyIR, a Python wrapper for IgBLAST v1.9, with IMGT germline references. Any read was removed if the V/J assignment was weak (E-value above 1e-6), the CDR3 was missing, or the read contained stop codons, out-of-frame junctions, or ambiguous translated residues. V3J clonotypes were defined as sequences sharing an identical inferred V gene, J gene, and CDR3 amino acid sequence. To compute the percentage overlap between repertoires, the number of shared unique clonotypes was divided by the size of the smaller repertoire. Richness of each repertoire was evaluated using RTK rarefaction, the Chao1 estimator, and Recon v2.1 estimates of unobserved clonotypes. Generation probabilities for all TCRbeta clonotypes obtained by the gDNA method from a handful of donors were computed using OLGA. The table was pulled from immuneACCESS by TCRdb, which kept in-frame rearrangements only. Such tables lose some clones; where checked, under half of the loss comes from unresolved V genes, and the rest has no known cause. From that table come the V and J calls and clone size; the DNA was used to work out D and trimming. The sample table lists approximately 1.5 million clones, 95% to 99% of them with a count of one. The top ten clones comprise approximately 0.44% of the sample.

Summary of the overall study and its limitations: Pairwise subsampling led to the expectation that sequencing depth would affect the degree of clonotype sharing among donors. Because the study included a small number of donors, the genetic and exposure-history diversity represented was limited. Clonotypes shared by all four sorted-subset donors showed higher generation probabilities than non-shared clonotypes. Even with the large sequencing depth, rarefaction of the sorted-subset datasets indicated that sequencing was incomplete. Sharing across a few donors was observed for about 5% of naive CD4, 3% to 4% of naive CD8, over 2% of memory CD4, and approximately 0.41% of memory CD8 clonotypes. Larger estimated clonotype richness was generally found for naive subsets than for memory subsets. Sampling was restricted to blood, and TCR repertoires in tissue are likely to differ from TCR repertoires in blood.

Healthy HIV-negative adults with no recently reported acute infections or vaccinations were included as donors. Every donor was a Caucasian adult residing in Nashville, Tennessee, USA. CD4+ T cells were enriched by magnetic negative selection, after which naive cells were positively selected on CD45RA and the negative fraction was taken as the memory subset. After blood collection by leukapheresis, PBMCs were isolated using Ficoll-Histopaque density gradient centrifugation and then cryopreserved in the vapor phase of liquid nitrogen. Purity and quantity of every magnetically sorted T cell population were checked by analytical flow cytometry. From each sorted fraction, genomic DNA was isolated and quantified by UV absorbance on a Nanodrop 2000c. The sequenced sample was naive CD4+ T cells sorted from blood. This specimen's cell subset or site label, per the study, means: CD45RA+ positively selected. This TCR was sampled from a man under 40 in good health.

The DNA sequence is given as TGTGCCAGCAGGCCCCTAGCGGGAACGATGAATGAGCAGTTCTTC. This codes for CASRPLAGTMNEQFF. The sequence is built from TRBV27 and TRBJ2-1; 9 junctional bases match TRBD2. Unmatched junction bases come to 10, with V trimmed by 6 bases and J by 7 bases. The CDR3, from cysteine to phenylalanine, totals 15 residues. CDR3 DNA only is kept here, 45 bases in frame from base 1. The germline V gene (reference sequence) gives CDR1 as MNHEY and CDR2 as SMNVEV.